The 5 T cell receptor beta chains in this list originate from one sample, sequenced in a study of T-cell memory formation after mild COVID-19. TCRdb analysed the 5' RACE reads with MiXCR anew, one entry per CDR3 protein. The data hold hundreds of thousands of distinct CDR3 sequences, with approximately 15% observed a single time. The sample consisted of PBMCs or a T cell subset sorted from them (not recorded which). All receptors come from a young man who had mild COVID-19 (a few samples of this study predate the infection). Cell type and time point are not known.

The chain couples TRBV7-9 to TRBJ2-5; 7 bases map to TRBD1. V trimming: 3 bases; J trimming: 4 bases; junction bases outside the gene matches: 5. This CDR3 region has 14 residues. The germline gives CDR1 SEHNR, CDR2 FQNEAQ (reference sequence). CDR3 loop: CASSFRTGVETQYF. The DNA of the CDR3 is TGTGCCAGCAGCTTTCGTACAGGGGTAGAGACCCAGTACTTC.

This clonotype was seen more than once but under ten times. The chain couples TRBV6-5 to TRBJ2-3; possibly TRBD1 for D (6 bases). Germline CDR1 reads MNHEY; CDR2 reads SVGAGI. V was pared by 0 bases and J by 1 base, with 14 bases between. The CDR3 has 17 amino acids. Here the CDR3 reads CASSYSMGAQGTDTQYF. CDR3 nucleotide sequence: TGTGCCAGCAGTTACTCGATGGGGGCTCAGGGCACAGATACGCAGTATTTT.

This clonotype was counted only a few times. The chain employs TRBV4-3 and TRBJ2-5; 9 bases align to TRBD2. J gave up 6 bases and V 2 bases, and 13 bases lay outside the gene matches. Germline CDR1 LGHNA, CDR2 YSLEER. This CDR3 is 17 amino acids long. As DNA, the CDR3 is TGCGCCAGCAGCCAATCCGCGCTAGCGGGGTTTGAGAAGACCCAGTACTTC. Its translation is CASSQSALAGFEKTQYF.

Only a few counts were recorded for this clonotype. The chain combines TRBV12-3 or TRBV12-4 with TRBJ2-2; 8 bases are a match to TRBD1. The CDR3 consists of 14 residues. Losses at the gene ends were 5 bases for V and 3 bases for J; bases not matched to a gene: 2. The CDR3 DNA is TGTGCCAGCAGTAACAGGGGGGACACCGGGGAGCTGTTTTTT. It encodes CASSNRGDTGELFF.

This chain links TRBV28 with TRBJ1-2, with D perhaps matching TRBD1 (6 bases). CDR1 is MDHEN and CDR2 is SYDVKM in the germline V gene. The CDR3 is 14 residues long. Trimming stripped 6 bases from V and 4 bases from J, with 15 bases between. The CDR3 is CASRGGASLYGYTF. As DNA, the CDR3 is TGTGCCAGCAGGGGGGGGGCCAGCCTCTATGGCTACACCTTC.